The 11 T cell receptor beta chains presented below share a single source sample, sequenced in a study of blood T cell repertoires in COVID-19. The repertoire was sequenced with immunoSEQ multiplex PCR; TCRdb's copy has only in-frame clones and lacks some. The profile shows 140,000 to 150,000 clones, 70% to 90% of them singletons. Material: peripheral blood. These receptors originate from a woman aged 45-65 years with acute or convalescent COVID-19.

The chain has TRBV18 and TRBJ1-1; TRBD1 matches at 7 bases. The germline gives CDR1 KGHSH, CDR2 LQKENI. Trimming at V came to 4 bases and at J to 8 bases, leaving 7 bases not matched to a gene. The CDR3 is 13 residues long. The CDR3 sequence is CASSRGTESEAFF. CDR3 coding DNA: TGTGCCAGCTCACGGGGGACAGAATCGGAAGCTTTCTTT.

The chain joins TRBV29-1 to TRBJ1-1; no clear D gene. Per the germline V gene, CDR1 is SQVTM and CDR2 is ANQGSEA. V was shortened by 7 bases and J by 5 bases, with 8 bases between the two germline ends. The CDR3 contains 10 residues. CDR3 sequence (DNA): TGCAGCGCCGGAGAAACTGAAGCTTTCTTT. This translates into CSAGETEAFF.

This clone was observed once. The chain has TRBV3-1 (or the pseudogene TRBV3-2) and TRBJ1-4; possible D gene TRBD1, 6 bases. Between the trimmed V and J ends, which lost 4 bases and 0 bases, there was a span of 12 bases. The germline V gene encodes CDR1 LGHDT and CDR2 YNNKEL (reference sequence). The CDR3 has 16 residues. In DNA form, the CDR3 reads TGTGCCAGCAGCCCTCGAGGGGGTCCAACTAATGAAAAACTGTTTTTT. Its translation is CASSPRGGPTNEKLFF.

This clone turned up a few times. V gene TRBV19 combines with J gene TRBJ1-5; D gene ambiguous. Germline loops: CDR1 LNHDA, CDR2 SQIVND (reference sequence). V was clipped by 6 bases and J by 6 bases, with 12 bases between them. The CDR3 contains 13 residues. This chain's CDR3 is CASRKRGSQPQHF. The CDR3 DNA is TGTGCCAGTAGGAAGAGAGGCAGTCAGCCCCAGCATTTT. The whole variable domain, remainder taken from reference TRBV19 and TRBJ1-5, is DGGITQSPKYLFRKEGQNVTLSCEQNLNHDAMYWYRQDPGQGLRLIYYSQIVNDFQKGDIAEGYSVSREKKESFPLTVTSAQKNPTAFYLCASRKRGSQPQHFGDGTRLSIL.

This chain uses TRBV3-1 (or the pseudogene TRBV3-2) with TRBJ1-2; the D is unclear. Germline V CDR1 and CDR2: LGHDT, YNNKEL (reference sequence). V was shortened by 6 bases and J by 5 bases, with 19 bases between the two germline ends. The CDR3 has 15 residues. CDR3 DNA: TGTGCCAGCAGTCGCAACTCGGGAGCCCCATATGGCTACACCTTC. Protein product: CASSRNSGAPYGYTF.

The chain carries TRBV28 and TRBJ1-2; a possible D gene is TRBD1 (6 bases). The CDR3 spans 15 residues. Germline V gene sequence: CDR1 MDHEN, CDR2 SYDVKM. V dropped 4 bases and J dropped 5 bases, with 17 bases sitting between them. The CDR3 region has the DNA TGTGCCAGCAGTTCCCTCGTGGTCAGGGGATATGGCTACACCTTC. It codes for CASSSLVVRGYGYTF.

This clone was seen ten or more times. The genes are TRBV5-8 and TRBJ1-1; D may be TRBD1 (6 bases). Germline V lookup: CDR1 SGHTS, CDR2 YDEGEE. CDR3 length: 16 amino acids. The ends were cut back, 3 bases at V and 6 bases at J, with 21 bases in the middle. The CDR3 loop reads CASSSLLLAGEAEAFF. For the CDR3, the DNA is TGTGCCAGCAGCTCGTTACTTCTGGCAGGGGAAGCTGAAGCTTTCTTT.

The V call is TRBV7-9, the J call TRBJ1-4; 9 nucleotides align to TRBD1. V dropped 2 bases and J dropped 4; count of bases not matched to a gene: 2. The CDR3 has 15 residues. CDR1 SEHNR and CDR2 FQNEAQ come from the germline V gene (reference sequence). The CDR3 sequence: CASSLRDRDNEKLFF. The CDR3 region has the DNA TGTGCCAGCAGCTTAAGGGACAGGGATAATGAAAAACTGTTTTTT.

The chain is built from TRBV7-8 and TRBJ1-3, with D unresolved. The CDR3 covers 11 residues. The germline V and J ends were trimmed by 8 bases and 4 bases, with 6 bases remaining between them. CDR1 is SGHVS and CDR2 is FQNEAQ in the germline V gene. DNA for the CDR3: TGTGCCAGCCGCTCAGGAAACACCATATATTTT. Encoded protein: CASRSGNTIYF.

The V call is TRBV7-3, the J call TRBJ1-1; no definite D call. CDR1 is SGHTA, CDR2 FQGTGA, per germline. V shed 4 bases and J shed 4 bases, with 25 bases lying between them. The CDR3 is 18 residues long. The CDR3 spells CASSSRPGEGLIGTEAFF. In DNA form, the CDR3 reads TGTGCCAGCAGCTCGAGACCCGGGGAAGGTTTAATCGGCACTGAAGCTTTCTTT. Full variable domain (outside the CDR3, taken from reference TRBV7-3 and TRBJ1-1): GAGVSQTPSNKVTEKGKYVELRCDPISGHTALYWYRQSLGQGPEFLIYFQGTGAADDSGLPNDRFFAVRPEGSVSTLKIQRTERGDSAVYLCASSSRPGEGLIGTEAFFGQGTRLTVV.

The chain couples TRBV18 to TRBJ1-5, with D uncertain. This CDR3 is 14 amino acids long. CDR1 and CDR2 from the germline V gene are KGHSH and LQKENI. The ends were cut back, 5 bases at V and 7 bases at J, with 15 bases in the middle. CDR3 in DNA: TGTGCCAGCTCAGCCGCCAATTTCCTACAGCCCCAGCATTTT. This translates into CASSAANFLQPQHF.